This TCR beta chain came from a study of shared clonotypes between healthy human individuals. The protocol was immunoSEQ multiplex PCR, while the TCRdb copy is restricted to in-frame clones and leaves out a portion. Of around 2,000,000 clones listed, about 95% were seen once; the top ten hold 0.9% to 1.3%. The CDR3 spans 13 residues. The ends were cut back, 4 bases at V and 9 bases at J, with 13 bases in the middle. Germline loops: CDR1 MGHRA, CDR2 YSYEKL. Naive-designated CD8 cells lacked CD45RO, were positively enriched for CCR7, and omitted terminally differentiated effector memory CD45RA+ cells. The sequence was obtained from a man aged 18-30 years in good health. V and J are TRBV4-1 and TRBJ1-5, with D maybe TRBD1 (5 bases). The sample consisted of naive CD8+ T cells sorted from blood. The CDR3 here is CASSPSLGGPQHF. The CDR3 bases are TGCGCCAGCAGCCCCAGCCTCGGGGGGCCCCAGCATTTT.